This is a list of T cell receptor beta chains from one sample in a study of siplizumab effects on memory and regulatory T cells. Using immunoSEQ multiplex PCR, the repertoire was profiled, and TCRdb retains in-frame clones only, with some absent. The table lists approximately 75,000 clones, 93% of them singletons. Sequencing was carried out using CD8+ T cells sorted from blood. Receptors were obtained from a human donor in good health. CDR3s include the opening cysteine and the closing phenylalanine or tryptophan. D genes are given only for firm matches. The size of a clone is reported for some rows only, either as once, few or many, or as a class for expanded clones.

v_gene	d_gene	len	abundance	j_gene	CDR3nt	CDR3aa
TRBV4-3	TRBD2	17	.	TRBJ2-2	TGCGCCAGCAGCCAATTTACTAGCGGGGGGGCCAGCGGGGAGCTGTTTTTT	CASSQFTSGGASGELFF
TRBV2	.	15	.	TRBJ2-7	TGTGCCAGCAGTGCTAGTATGTACCAGCCCTACGAGCAGTACTTC	CASSASMYQPYEQYF
TRBV5-6	.	12	.	TRBJ1-2	TGTGCCAGCAGCTTGGTGAACTATGGCTACACCTTC	CASSLVNYGYTF
TRBV4-3	.	13	.	TRBJ2-7	TGCGCCAGCAGCCAAGGGAGCTCCTACGAGCAGTACTTC	CASSQGSSYEQYF
TRBV6-4	.	14	few	TRBJ2-3	TGTGCCAGCAGTGAAATCGCTGGCGAAGATACGCAGTATTTT	CASSEIAGEDTQYF
TRBV7-9	TRBD1	16	.	TRBJ2-2	TGTGCCAGCAGCCCGCCGACAGGGAAGGACACCGGGGAGCTGTTTTTT	CASSPPTGKDTGELFF
TRBV28	.	12	.	TRBJ1-2	TGTGCCACCGGGGGGGGACTCTATGGCTACACCTTC	CATGGGLYGYTF
TRBV14	.	15	medium-sized	TRBJ1-4	TGTGCCAGCAGCCAAGTAAGGGGCGTTAATGAAAAACTGTTTTTT	CASSQVRGVNEKLFF
TRBV29-1	.	15	.	TRBJ2-2	TGCAGCGTTCTCTCCCGGGACACTAACACCGGGGAGCTGTTTTTT	CSVLSRDTNTGELFF
TRBV6-5	.	15	.	TRBJ2-3	TGTGCCAGCAGTTACTCGAGCCTTGGCACAGATACGCAGTATTTT	CASSYSSLGTDTQYF
TRBV19	TRBD1	13	.	TRBJ1-5	TGTGCCAGTAGTATGACAGGGAATCAGCCCCAGCATTTT	CASSMTGNQPQHF
TRBV23-1	.	12	.	TRBJ2-5	TGCGCCAGCAGTGAACTCCAGTGGACCCAGTACTTC	CASSELQWTQYF
TRBV9	TRBD1	14	.	TRBJ2-2	TGTGCCAGCAGCGCCGGGACAGTCACCGGGGAGCTGTTTTTT	CASSAGTVTGELFF
TRBV2	TRBD2	14	.	TRBJ2-3	TGTGCCAGCAGTAGGGGACTAGCGGCAGATACGCAGTATTTT	CASSRGLAADTQYF
TRBV28	.	16	.	TRBJ2-2	TGTGCCAGCAGATATGCGACATCATACTCCACCGGGGAGCTGTTTTTT	CASRYATSYSTGELFF
TRBV30	TRBD1	15	.	TRBJ1-2	TGTGCCTGGCTCTCGGACAGGGCCGGAGGATATGGCTACACCTTC	CAWLSDRAGGYGYTF
TRBV28	.	15	.	TRBJ1-5	TGTGCCAGCAGTTTTTTTACCGGGGGCGATCAGCCCCAGCATTTT	CASSFFTGGDQPQHF
TRBV7-9	.	16	.	TRBJ1-6	TGTGCCAGCAGCTTAGGCCTACAGGTGGCAGACTCACCCCTCCACTTT	CASSLGLQVADSPLHF
TRBV28	.	17	.	TRBJ1-4	TGTGCCAGCAGGCCAGAGGTAGGTAGGGACTTAAATGAAAAACTGTTTTTT	CASRPEVGRDLNEKLFF
TRBV15	TRBD2	19	.	TRBJ2-2	TGTGCCACCAGCAGAGCGAAGCGGGGGGGTACATCGAACACCGGGGAGCTGTTTTTT	CATSRAKRGGTSNTGELFF
TRBV4-1	.	14	.	TRBJ2-5	TGCGCCAGCAGCCAAGGCCAGGGTCCCGAGACCCAGTACTTC	CASSQGQGPETQYF
TRBV9	TRBD2	16	.	TRBJ2-7	TGTGCCAGCAGCGTAGGCTCCGGGACTAGCGTGTACGAGCAGTACTTC	CASSVGSGTSVYEQYF
TRBV28	.	12	few	TRBJ1-2	TGTGCCAGCAGTACAGATCTTAAGGGGGTCCACTTC	CASSTDLKGVHF
TRBV7-2	.	18	.	TRBJ2-2	TGTGCCAGCAGCTTATCCGGGTGGCTCTTATCCTACACCGGGGAGCTGTTTTTT	CASSLSGWLLSYTGELFF
TRBV7-6	.	15	.	TRBJ1-1	TGTGCCAGCAGCCCATACAGGGTTTTGGGCACTGAAGCTTTCTTT	CASSPYRVLGTEAFF
TRBV6-1	.	12	few	TRBJ1-1	TGTGCCGTGTGGCGGGGCGGTACTGAAGCTTTCTTT	CAVWRGGTEAFF
TRBV4-1	.	13	.	TRBJ2-1	TGCGCCAGCAGCCCGGGCCTCAACAATGAGCAGTTCTTC	CASSPGLNNEQFF
TRBV5-1	.	18	medium-sized	TRBJ1-5	TGCGCCAGCAGCTCCAGTAAATCGCAGGGATATAGCAATCAGCCCCAGCATTTT	CASSSSKSQGYSNQPQHF
TRBV19	.	14	.	TRBJ2-1	TGTGCCAGTAGTGCAGGGGTCGTCGGGTCTGAGCAGTTCTTC	CASSAGVVGSEQFF
TRBV6-5	TRBD1	15	.	TRBJ2-2	TGTGCCAGCAGTTTCGGGACAGGGGACACCGGGGAGCTGTTTTTT	CASSFGTGDTGELFF
TRBV9	.	14	.	TRBJ2-1	TGTGCCAGCAGCGTAGGGGTAGCTCCACTCCCGGAGTTCTTC	CASSVGVAPLPEFF
TRBV5-1	.	16	.	TRBJ2-2	TGCGCCAGCAGCTTGGCTCCTACCTCGGGAACCGGGGAGCTGTTTTTT	CASSLAPTSGTGELFF
TRBV6-1	TRBD1	17	.	TRBJ2-3	TGTGCCAGCAGTGAAGGGGGTACAGGGGTAATAATAGATACGCAGTATTTT	CASSEGGTGVIIDTQYF
TRBV6-1	TRBD2	14	.	TRBJ2-7	TGTGCCAGCAGTTCGGTAGCGGGGGCTTACGAGCAGTACTTC	CASSSVAGAYEQYF
TRBV9	.	14	.	TRBJ1-6	TGTGCCAGCAGCGTTGAACAGAGTAATTCACCCCTCCACTTT	CASSVEQSNSPLHF
TRBV7-2	.	16	.	TRBJ1-3	TGTGCCAGCAGCTTATATGAGGGCACGAGTGGAAACACCATATATTTT	CASSLYEGTSGNTIYF
TRBV2	TRBD1	14	.	TRBJ2-7	TGTGCCAGCAACCACGTGGACAGGGCCTACGAGCAGTACTTC	CASNHVDRAYEQYF
TRBV5-1	.	13	once	TRBJ1-5	TGCGCCAGCAAGGGGGAGGGGAATCAGCCCCAGCATTTT	CASKGEGNQPQHF
TRBV5-6	.	15	.	TRBJ1-2	TGTGCCAGCAGCCCAGGAAGGCAGGGAGACTATGGCTACACCTTC	CASSPGRQGDYGYTF